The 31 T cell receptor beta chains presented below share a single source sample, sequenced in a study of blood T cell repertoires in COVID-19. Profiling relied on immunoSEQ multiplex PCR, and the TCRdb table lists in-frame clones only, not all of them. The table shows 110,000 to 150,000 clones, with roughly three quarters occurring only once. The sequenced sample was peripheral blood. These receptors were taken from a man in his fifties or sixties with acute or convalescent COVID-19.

CDR3 DNA: TGCGCCAGCAGACTAACCGGGACAGGGGGCGTCAAATATGGCTACACCTTC. Protein sequence: CASRLTGTGGVKYGYTF. The rearrangement uses TRBV4-1 and TRBJ1-2; 12 bases align to TRBD1. V lost 6 bases to trimming and J lost 5 bases; unmatched junction nucleotides: 13. The V gene's germline CDR1 is MGHRA and CDR2 YSYEKL. The CDR3 is 17 residues long.

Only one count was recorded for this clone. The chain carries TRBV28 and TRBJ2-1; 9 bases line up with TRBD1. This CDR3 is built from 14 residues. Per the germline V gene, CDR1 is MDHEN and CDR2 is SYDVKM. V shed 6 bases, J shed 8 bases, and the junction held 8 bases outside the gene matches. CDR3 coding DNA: TGTGCCAGCAGCTCGCCGACAGGGGGTCATGAGCAGTTCTTC. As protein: CASSSPTGGHEQFF.

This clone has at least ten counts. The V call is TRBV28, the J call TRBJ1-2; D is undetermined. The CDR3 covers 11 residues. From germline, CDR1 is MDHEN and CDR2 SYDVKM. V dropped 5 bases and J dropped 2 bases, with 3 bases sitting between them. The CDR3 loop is CASSPNYGYTF. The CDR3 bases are TGTGCCAGCAGTCCGAACTATGGCTACACCTTC.

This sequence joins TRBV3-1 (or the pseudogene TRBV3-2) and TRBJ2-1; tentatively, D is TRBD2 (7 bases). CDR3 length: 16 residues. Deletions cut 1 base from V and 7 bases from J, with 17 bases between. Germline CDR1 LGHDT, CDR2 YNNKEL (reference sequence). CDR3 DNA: TGTGCCAGCAGCCAAGGGGGAGGGGCGCAGGGGAATGAGCAGTTCTTC. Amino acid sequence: CASSQGGGAQGNEQFF.

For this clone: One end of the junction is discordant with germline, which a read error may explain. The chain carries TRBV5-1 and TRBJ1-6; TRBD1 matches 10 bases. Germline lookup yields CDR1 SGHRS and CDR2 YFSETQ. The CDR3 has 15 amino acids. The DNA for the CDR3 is TGCGCCAGCAGCAAGGGACAGGGGTATGATTCATCCCTCCACTTT. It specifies CASSKGQGYDSSLHF.

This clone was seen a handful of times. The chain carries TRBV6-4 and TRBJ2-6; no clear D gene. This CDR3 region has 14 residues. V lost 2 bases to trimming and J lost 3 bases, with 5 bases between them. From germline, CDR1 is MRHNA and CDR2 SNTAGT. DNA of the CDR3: TGTGCCAGCAGTGACCGGGTTGGGGCCAACGTCCTGACTTTC. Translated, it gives CASSDRVGANVLTF.

The CDR3 sequence: CASSSRPGQGAVNTEAFF. In DNA, the CDR3 is TGTGCCAGTAGTTCCCGCCCGGGACAGGGGGCCGTAAACACTGAAGCTTTCTTT. The rearrangement links TRBV19 to TRBJ1-1; 12 nucleotides line up with TRBD1. The junction had 12 bases not matched to a gene; V was cut back by 5 bases and J by 2 bases. Germline CDR1 LNHDA, CDR2 SQIVND (reference sequence). The CDR3 has 18 residues.

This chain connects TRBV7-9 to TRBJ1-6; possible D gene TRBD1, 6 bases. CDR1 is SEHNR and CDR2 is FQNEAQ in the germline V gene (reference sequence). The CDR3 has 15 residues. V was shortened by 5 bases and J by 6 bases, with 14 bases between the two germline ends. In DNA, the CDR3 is TGTGCCAGCAGCATCCCAGGGGTAGTTAATTCACCCCTCCACTTT. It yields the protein CASSIPGVVNSPLHF.

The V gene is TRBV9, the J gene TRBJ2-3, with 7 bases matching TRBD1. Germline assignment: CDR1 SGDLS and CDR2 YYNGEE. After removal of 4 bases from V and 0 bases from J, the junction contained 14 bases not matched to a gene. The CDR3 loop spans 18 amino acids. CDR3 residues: CASSPRTGRISSTDTQYF. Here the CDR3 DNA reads TGTGCCAGCAGCCCTCGGACAGGTAGGATCTCTAGCACAGATACGCAGTATTTT.

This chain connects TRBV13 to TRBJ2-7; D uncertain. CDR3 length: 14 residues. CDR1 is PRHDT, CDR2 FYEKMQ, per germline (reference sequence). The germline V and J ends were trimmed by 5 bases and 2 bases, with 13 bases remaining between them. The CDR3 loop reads CASSLRMGPYEQYF. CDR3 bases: TGTGCCAGCAGCCTACGGATGGGCCCCTACGAGCAGTACTTC. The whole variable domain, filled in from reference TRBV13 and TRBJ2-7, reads AAGVIQSPRHLIKEKRETATLKCYPIPRHDTVYWYQQGPGQDPQFLISFYEKMQSDKGSIPDRFSAQQFSDYHSELNMSSLELGDSALYFCASSLRMGPYEQYFGPGTRLTVT.

This chain's CDR3 is CASNREDYTGELFF. The DNA for the CDR3 is TGTGCCAGCAATCGGGAGGACTACACCGGGGAGCTGTTTTTT. V is TRBV28 and J is TRBJ2-2; 7 nucleotides agree with TRBD2. CDR1 MDHEN and CDR2 SYDVKM come from the germline V gene. V was pared by 7 bases and J by 3 bases, with 5 bases of the junction left unmatched. This CDR3 has 14 amino acids.

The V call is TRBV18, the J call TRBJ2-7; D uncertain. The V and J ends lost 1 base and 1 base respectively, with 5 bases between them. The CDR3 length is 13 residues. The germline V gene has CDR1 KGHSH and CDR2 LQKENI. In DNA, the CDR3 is TGTGCCAGCTCACCACGGCAGTCCTACGAGCAGTACTTC. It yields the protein CASSPRQSYEQYF.

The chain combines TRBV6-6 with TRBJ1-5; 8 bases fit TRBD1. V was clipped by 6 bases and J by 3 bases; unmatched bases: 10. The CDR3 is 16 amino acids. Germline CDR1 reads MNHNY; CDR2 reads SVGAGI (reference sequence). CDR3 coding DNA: TGTGCCAGCAGACAAACGGACAGGGTCTACAATCAGCCCCAGCATTTT. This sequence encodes CASRQTDRVYNQPQHF.

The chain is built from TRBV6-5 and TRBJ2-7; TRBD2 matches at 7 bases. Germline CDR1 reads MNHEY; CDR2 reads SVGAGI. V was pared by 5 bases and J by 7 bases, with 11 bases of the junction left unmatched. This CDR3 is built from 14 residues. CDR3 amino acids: CASSQGLRAGEQYF. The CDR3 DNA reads TGTGCCAGCAGTCAGGGACTAAGGGCCGGGGAGCAGTACTTC.

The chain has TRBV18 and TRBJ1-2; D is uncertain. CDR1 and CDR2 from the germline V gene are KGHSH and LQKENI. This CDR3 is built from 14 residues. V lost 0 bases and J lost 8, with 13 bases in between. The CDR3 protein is CASSPPTLTSGYTF. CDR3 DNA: TGTGCCAGCTCACCACCGACATTGACTAGCGGCTACACCTTC.

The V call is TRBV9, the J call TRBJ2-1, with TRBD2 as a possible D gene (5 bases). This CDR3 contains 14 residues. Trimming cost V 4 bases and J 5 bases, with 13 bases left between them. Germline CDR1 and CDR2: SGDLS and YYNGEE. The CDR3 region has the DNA TGTGCCAGCAGCTTAAGAGCGGAGAACAATGAGCAGTTCTTC. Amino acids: CASSLRAENNEQFF.

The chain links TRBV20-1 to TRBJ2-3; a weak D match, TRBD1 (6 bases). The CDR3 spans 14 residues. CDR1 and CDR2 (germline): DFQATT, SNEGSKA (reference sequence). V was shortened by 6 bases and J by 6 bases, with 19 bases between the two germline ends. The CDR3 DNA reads TGCAGTGCCAGTATTATTGGGGGCTCTGATACGCAGTATTTT. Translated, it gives CSASIIGGSDTQYF.

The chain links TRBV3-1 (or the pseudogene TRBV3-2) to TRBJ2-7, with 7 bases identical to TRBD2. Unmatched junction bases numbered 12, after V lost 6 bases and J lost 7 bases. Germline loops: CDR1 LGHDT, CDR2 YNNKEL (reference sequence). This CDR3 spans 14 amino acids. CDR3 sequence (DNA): TGTGCCAGCAGTGGGAGGGGTGGACTCGGGGAGCAGTACTTC. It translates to CASSGRGGLGEQYF.

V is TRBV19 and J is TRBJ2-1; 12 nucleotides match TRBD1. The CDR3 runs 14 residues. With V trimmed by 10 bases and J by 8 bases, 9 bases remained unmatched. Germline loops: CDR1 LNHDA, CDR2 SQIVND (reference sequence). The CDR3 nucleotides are TGTGCCACAACCCACGGGACAGGGGGCGATGAGCAGTTCTTC. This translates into CATTHGTGGDEQFF. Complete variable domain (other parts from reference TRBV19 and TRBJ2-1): DGGITQSPKYLFRKEGQNVTLSCEQNLNHDAMYWYRQDPGQGLRLIYYSQIVNDFQKGDIAEGYSVSREKKESFPLTVTSAQKNPTAFYLCATTHGTGGDEQFFGPGTRLTVL.

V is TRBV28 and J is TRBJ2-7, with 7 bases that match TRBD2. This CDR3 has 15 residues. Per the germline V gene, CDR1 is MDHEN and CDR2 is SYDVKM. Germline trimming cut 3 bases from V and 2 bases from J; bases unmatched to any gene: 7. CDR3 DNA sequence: TGTGCCAGCAGTTTGGACGCGGGAGCGCCCTACGAGCAGTACTTC. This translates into CASSLDAGAPYEQYF.

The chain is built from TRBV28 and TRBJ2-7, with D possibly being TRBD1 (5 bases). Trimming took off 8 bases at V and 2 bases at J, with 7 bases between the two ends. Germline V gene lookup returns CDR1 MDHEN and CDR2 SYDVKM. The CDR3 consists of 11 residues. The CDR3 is CASQGTYEQYF. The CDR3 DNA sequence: TGTGCCAGCCAGGGTACCTACGAGCAGTACTTC.

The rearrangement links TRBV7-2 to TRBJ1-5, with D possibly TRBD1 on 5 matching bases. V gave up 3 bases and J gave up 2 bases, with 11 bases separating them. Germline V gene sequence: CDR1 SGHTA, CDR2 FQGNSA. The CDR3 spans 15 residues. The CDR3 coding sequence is TGTGCCAGCAGCTTTCTAGGGGAGGGCAATCAGCCCCAGCATTTT. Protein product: CASSFLGEGNQPQHF.

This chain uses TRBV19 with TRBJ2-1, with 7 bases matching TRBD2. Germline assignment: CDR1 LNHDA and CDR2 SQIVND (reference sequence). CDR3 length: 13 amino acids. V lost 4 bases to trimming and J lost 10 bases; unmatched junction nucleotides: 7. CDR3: CASSSRREAEQFF. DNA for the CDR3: TGTGCCAGTAGTAGTCGACGGGAGGCGGAGCAGTTCTTC. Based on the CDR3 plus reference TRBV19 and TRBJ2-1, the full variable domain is DGGITQSPKYLFRKEGQNVTLSCEQNLNHDAMYWYRQDPGQGLRLIYYSQIVNDFQKGDIAEGYSVSREKKESFPLTVTSAQKNPTAFYLCASSSRREAEQFFGPGTRLTVL.

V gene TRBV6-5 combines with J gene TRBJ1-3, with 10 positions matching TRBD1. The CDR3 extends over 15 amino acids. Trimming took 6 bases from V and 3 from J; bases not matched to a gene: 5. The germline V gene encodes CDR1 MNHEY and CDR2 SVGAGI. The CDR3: CASRQTGGFGNTIYF. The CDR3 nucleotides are TGTGCCAGCAGGCAGACAGGGGGCTTTGGAAACACCATATATTTT.

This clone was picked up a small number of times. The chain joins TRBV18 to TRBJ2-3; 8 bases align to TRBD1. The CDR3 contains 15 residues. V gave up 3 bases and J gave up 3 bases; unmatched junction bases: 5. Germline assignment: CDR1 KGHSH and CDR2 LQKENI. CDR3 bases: TGTGCCAGCTCACCTAGCCAGGGGGCAACAGATACGCAGTATTTT. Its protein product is CASSPSQGATDTQYF.

The CDR3 reads CAISDAPTDGYTF. The CDR3 coding sequence is TGTGCCATCAGTGATGCTCCTACTGATGGCTACACCTTC. The V call is TRBV10-3, the J call TRBJ1-2; D gene unclear. Trimming shortened V by 3 bases and J by 6 bases, and 11 bases separated the two germline ends. The CDR3 consists of 13 residues. Germline CDR1 ENHRY, CDR2 SYGVKD.

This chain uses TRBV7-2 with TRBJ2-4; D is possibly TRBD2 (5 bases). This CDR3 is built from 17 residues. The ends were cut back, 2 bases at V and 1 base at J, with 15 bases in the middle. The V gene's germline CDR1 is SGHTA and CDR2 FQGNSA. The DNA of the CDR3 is TGTGCCAGCAGCTTACTGGGTTCAGCGGTCGCCAAAAACATTCAGTACTTC. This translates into CASSLLGSAVAKNIQYF. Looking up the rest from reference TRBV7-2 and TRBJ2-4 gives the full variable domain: GAGVSQSPSNKVTEKGKDVELRCDPISGHTALYWYRQSLGQGLEFLIYFQGNSAPDKSGLPSDRFSAERTGGSVSTLTIQRTQQEDSAVYLCASSLLGSAVAKNIQYFGAGTRLSVL.

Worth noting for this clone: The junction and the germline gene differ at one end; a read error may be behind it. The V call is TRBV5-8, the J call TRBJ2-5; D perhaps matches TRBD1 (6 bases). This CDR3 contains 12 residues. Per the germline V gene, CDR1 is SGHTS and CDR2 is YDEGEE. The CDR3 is CASSFPAGAAHF. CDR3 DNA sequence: TGTGCCAGCAGCTTTCCCGCAGGGGCGGCCCACTTC.

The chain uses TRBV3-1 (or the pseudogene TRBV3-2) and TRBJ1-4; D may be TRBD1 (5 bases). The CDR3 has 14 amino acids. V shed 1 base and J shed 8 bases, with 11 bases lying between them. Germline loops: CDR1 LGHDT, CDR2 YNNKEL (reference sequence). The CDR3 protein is CASSQGGVGEKLFF. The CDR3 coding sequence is TGTGCCAGCAGCCAAGGGGGGGTTGGAGAAAAACTGTTTTTT.

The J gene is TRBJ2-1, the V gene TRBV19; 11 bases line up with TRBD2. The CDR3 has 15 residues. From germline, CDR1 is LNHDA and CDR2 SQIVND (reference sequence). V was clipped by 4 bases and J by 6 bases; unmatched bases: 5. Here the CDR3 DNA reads TGTGCCAGTAGTACAGGGACTAGCGGAAGCAATGAGCAGTTCTTC. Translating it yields CASSTGTSGSNEQFF.

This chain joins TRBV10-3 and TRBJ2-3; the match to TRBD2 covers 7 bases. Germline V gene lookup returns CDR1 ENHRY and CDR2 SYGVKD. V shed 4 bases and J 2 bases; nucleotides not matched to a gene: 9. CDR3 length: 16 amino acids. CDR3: CAISGTSLGVTDTQYF. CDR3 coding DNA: TGTGCCATCAGTGGGACTAGTCTCGGGGTCACAGATACGCAGTATTTT.